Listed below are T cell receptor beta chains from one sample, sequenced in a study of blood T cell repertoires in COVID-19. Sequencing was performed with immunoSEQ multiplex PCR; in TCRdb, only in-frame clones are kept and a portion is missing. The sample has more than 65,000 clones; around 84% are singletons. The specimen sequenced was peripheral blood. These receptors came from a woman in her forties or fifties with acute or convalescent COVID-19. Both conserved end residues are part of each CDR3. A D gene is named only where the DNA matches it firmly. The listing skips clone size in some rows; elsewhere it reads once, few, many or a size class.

DNA: TGCGCCAGCAGCCAAGCGTTGCTAGCGGGCTCCTACGAGCAGTACTTC
CDR3: CASSQALLAGSYEQYF
size: -
D: TRBD2
V: TRBV4-3
J: TRBJ2-7
length: 16

DNA: TGTGCCAGCAGCCAAGGGACAGCACAAGAGACCCAGTACTTC
CDR3: CASSQGTAQETQYF
size: -
D: -
V: TRBV4-2
J: TRBJ2-5
length: 14

DNA: TGTGCCAGCAGCTTGGGGCTTTACCCCACAGATACGCAGTATTTT
CDR3: CASSLGLYPTDTQYF
size: -
D: -
V: TRBV7-7
J: TRBJ2-3
length: 15

DNA: TGTGCCAGCAGCTCCTTAGTCACAGGGGTAGAGACCCAGTACTTC
CDR3: CASSSLVTGVETQYF
size: -
D: TRBD1
V: TRBV5-6
J: TRBJ2-5
length: 15

DNA: TGTGCTAGTGGTTTGGTCCCGGGGGGGGGACAGGGATACAATCAGCCCCAGCATTTT
CDR3: CASGLVPGGGQGYNQPQHF
size: -
D: TRBD1
V: TRBV12-5
J: TRBJ1-5
length: 19

DNA: TGTGCCACCAGTGATTCAGGGTGGGGCTACAATGAGCAGTTCTTC
CDR3: CATSDSGWGYNEQFF
size: -
D: -
V: TRBV24-1
J: TRBJ2-1
length: 15

DNA: TGTGCCAGCAGCTTATTCCACACTATGAACACTGAAGCTTTCTTT
CDR3: CASSLFHTMNTEAFF
size: -
D: -
V: TRBV7-2
J: TRBJ1-1
length: 15

DNA: TGCGCCAGCAGCCAATTGGTAGATAACGGGGAGCTGTTTTTT
CDR3: CASSQLVDNGELFF
size: -
D: -
V: TRBV4-3
J: TRBJ2-2
length: 14

DNA: TGTGCCAGCAGCCAAGATCGGGGACAGGGTTTCACCGGGGAGCTGTTTTTT
CDR3: CASSQDRGQGFTGELFF
size: -
D: TRBD1
V: TRBV14
J: TRBJ2-2
length: 17

DNA: TGTGCCAGCGAAACAGGGGTTGAAAAACTGTTTTTT
CDR3: CASETGVEKLFF
size: -
D: TRBD1
V: TRBV7-9
J: TRBJ1-4
length: 12

DNA: TGTGCCATCGGGGGCCAAGGAAACACCATATATTTT
CDR3: CAIGGQGNTIYF
size: -
D: -
V: TRBV10-3
J: TRBJ1-3
length: 12

DNA: TGTGCCAGCAGTTTGCAGGGGCAGGGCTATGGCTACACCTTC
CDR3: CASSLQGQGYGYTF
size: -
D: -
V: TRBV27
J: TRBJ1-2
length: 14

DNA: TGTGCCAGTAGTATCCGTCCGGCTGAAGCTTTCTTT
CDR3: CASSIRPAEAFF
size: -
D: -
V: TRBV19
J: TRBJ1-1
length: 12

DNA: TGTGCCAGCAGCCCGGCGGGGGGGGGCAATCAGCCCCAGCATTTT
CDR3: CASSPAGGGNQPQHF
size: -
D: -
V: TRBV6-5
J: TRBJ1-5
length: 15

DNA: TGTGCCAGCAGCTTATATTCTGGCCGTGGTGGGGCCAACGTCCTGACTTTC
CDR3: CASSLYSGRGGANVLTF
size: once
D: -
V: TRBV7-6
J: TRBJ2-6
length: 17

DNA: TGCGCCACCAGATTAGCGGGAGGGGGGAACACTGAAGCTTTCTTT
CDR3: CATRLAGGGNTEAFF
size: -
D: -
V: TRBV5-1
J: TRBJ1-1
length: 15

DNA: TGTGCCAGCACGACCCTCCTAGTGGGTTATAATTCACCCCTCCACTTT
CDR3: CASTTLLVGYNSPLHF
size: -
D: -
V: TRBV28
J: TRBJ1-6
length: 16

DNA: TGTGCCAGCAGTTCTAGCGGGAGGGCCTCACTCGAGCAGTACTTC
CDR3: CASSSSGRASLEQYF
size: -
D: TRBD2
V: TRBV6-2/TRBV6-3
J: TRBJ2-7
length: 15

DNA: TGCGCCAGCAGCGCGATCGCGAACACCGGGGAGCTGTTTTTT
CDR3: CASSAIANTGELFF
size: once
D: -
V: TRBV5-1
J: TRBJ2-2
length: 14

DNA: TGTGCCTGGAGTTCAAATTCCGGGACAGGGGCCCGCAATGAGCAGTTCTTC
CDR3: CAWSSNSGTGARNEQFF
size: -
D: TRBD1
V: TRBV30
J: TRBJ2-1
length: 17

DNA: TGTGCCAGCAGCTTGGCCTGGGACAGAAACACCGGGGAGCTGTTTTTT
CDR3: CASSLAWDRNTGELFF
size: -
D: TRBD1
V: TRBV5-6
J: TRBJ2-2
length: 16

DNA: TGTGCCAGTAGTATGGACAGGGGCCGGAGCACCGGGGAGCTGTTTTTT
CDR3: CASSMDRGRSTGELFF
size: -
D: TRBD1
V: TRBV19
J: TRBJ2-2
length: 16

DNA: TGCGTCGCACTATGGGACAGAGGGGTTCACTATGGCTACACCTTC
CDR3: CVALWDRGVHYGYTF
size: -
D: TRBD1
V: TRBV23-1
J: TRBJ1-2
length: 15

DNA: TGTGCCAGCTTTCCGGACGCTCGGATTCGCGGGGGCTACACCTTC
CDR3: CASFPDARIRGGYTF
size: -
D: -
V: TRBV6-5
J: TRBJ1-2
length: 15

DNA: TGCAGCGCCGGTCTGGGGGGGGCGGTCTACAATGAGCAGTTCTTC
CDR3: CSAGLGGAVYNEQFF
size: -
D: -
V: TRBV29-1
J: TRBJ2-1
length: 15

DNA: TGTGCCAGCAGCTTAGGGGGGGGCACTGGGGCCAACGTCCTGACTTTC
CDR3: CASSLGGGTGANVLTF
size: -
D: -
V: TRBV7-2
J: TRBJ2-6
length: 16

DNA: TGTGCCAGCAGCCCAGAGAGGTTTTGGCCCAACATGCCCTATAATTCACCCCTCCACTTT
CDR3: CASSPERFWPNMPYNSPLHF
size: -
D: -
V: TRBV7-8
J: TRBJ1-6
length: 20

DNA: TGTGCCAGACGACCGGGACAGGGGGCTTTCGGCTACCACAATGAGCAGTTCTTC
CDR3: CARRPGQGAFGYHNEQFF
size: -
D: TRBD1
V: TRBV2
J: TRBJ2-1
length: 18

DNA: TGTGCCTGGAGATCGTGGGAAGGGGCCAATGAGCAGTTCTTC
CDR3: CAWRSWEGANEQFF
size: -
D: -
V: TRBV30
J: TRBJ2-1
length: 14